Below, one T cell receptor (beta chain) is given with its context. The antigen is unknown. These data are taken from a study of cytomegalovirus exposure and HLA in healthy donors. Study-level background: Around four fifths of 398 genotyped donors fell in the Caucasian-associated ancestry cluster. Study observations and caveats: Despite most TCR sequences being rare, some public TCRs occurred in many donors.

The PCR employed 60 Vbeta primers together with 13 Jbeta primers. Assay: immunoSEQ multiplex PCR; the TCRdb copy retains only in-frame clones and omits some. Here the sample spans under 110,000 clones, 70% to 85% being singletons. The CDR3 covers 16 residues. Trimming cost V 4 bases and J 3 bases, with 15 bases left between them. Germline assignment: CDR1 LGHNA and CDR2 YNFKEQ. The chain employs TRBV4-2 and TRBJ2-2, with D possibly TRBD1 on 6 matching bases. The sequenced sample consisted of PBMCs. This TCR came from a man aged 60-69 years in good health and CMV-seronegative. The CDR3 sequence is CASSPDRRLDTGELFF. The CDR3 DNA reads as TGTGCCAGCAGCCCTGACAGGAGATTAGACACCGGGGAGCTGTTTTTT.